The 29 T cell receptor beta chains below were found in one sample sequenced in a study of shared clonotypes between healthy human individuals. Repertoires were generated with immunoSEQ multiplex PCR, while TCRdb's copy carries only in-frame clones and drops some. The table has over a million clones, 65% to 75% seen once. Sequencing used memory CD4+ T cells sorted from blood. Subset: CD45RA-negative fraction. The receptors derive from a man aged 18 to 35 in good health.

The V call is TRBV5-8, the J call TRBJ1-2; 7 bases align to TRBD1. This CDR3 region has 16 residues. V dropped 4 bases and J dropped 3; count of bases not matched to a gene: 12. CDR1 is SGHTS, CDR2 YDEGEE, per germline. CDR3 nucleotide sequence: TGTGCCAGCAGCGACCGGGACAGCCCTCCTTACTATGGCTACACCTTC. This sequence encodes CASSDRDSPPYYGYTF.

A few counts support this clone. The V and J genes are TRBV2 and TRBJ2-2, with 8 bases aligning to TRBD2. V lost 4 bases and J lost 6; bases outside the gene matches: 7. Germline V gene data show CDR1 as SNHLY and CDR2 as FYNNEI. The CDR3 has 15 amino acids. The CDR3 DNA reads TGTGCCAGCAGTGCCGGGACTAGGTCTGCCGGGGAGCTGTTTTTT. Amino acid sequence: CASSAGTRSAGELFF.

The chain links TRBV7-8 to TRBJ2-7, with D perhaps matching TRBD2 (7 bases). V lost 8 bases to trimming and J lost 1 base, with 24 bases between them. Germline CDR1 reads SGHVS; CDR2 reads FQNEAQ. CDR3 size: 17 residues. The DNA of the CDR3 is TGTGCCAGCCGTCACCCCTCGCCGGAGGGGGGGTCCTACGAGCAGTACTTC. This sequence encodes CASRHPSPEGGSYEQYF.

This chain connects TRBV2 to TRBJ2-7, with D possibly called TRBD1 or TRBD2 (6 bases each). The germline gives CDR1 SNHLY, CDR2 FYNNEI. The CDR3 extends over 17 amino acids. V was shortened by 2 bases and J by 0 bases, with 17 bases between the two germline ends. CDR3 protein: CASSELPQGGFSYEQYF. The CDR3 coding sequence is TGTGCCAGCAGTGAATTGCCACAGGGAGGTTTCTCCTACGAGCAGTACTTC.

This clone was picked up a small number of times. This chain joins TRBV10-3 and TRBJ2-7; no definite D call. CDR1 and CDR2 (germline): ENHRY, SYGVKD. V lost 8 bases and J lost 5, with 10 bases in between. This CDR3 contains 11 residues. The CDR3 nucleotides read TGTGCCATCTCGCACGCCCACGAGCAGTACTTC. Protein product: CAISHAHEQYF.

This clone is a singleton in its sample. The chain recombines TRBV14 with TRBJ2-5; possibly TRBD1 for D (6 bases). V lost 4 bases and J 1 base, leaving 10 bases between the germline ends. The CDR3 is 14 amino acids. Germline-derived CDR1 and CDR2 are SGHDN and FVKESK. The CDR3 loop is CASSPWTAQETQYF. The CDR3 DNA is TGTGCCAGCAGCCCTTGGACAGCCCAAGAGACCCAGTACTTC.

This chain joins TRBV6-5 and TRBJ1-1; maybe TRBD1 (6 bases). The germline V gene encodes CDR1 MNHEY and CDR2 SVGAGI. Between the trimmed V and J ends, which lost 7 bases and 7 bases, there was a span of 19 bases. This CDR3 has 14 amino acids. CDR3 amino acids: CASTFRAGAGEAFF. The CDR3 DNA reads TGTGCCAGCACCTTCCGGGCGGGGGCAGGTGAAGCTTTCTTT.

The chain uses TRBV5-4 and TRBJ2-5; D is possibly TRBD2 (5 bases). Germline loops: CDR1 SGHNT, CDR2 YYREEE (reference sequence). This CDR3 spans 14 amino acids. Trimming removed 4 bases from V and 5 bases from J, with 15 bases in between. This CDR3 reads CASSSGPNGETQYF. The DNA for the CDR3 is TGTGCCAGCAGCAGCGGACCTAATGGGGAGACCCAGTACTTC.

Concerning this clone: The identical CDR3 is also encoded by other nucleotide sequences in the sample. CDR3: CASSVEGQYNSPLHF. Here the CDR3 DNA reads TGTGCCAGCAGCGTAGAAGGACAGTATAATTCACCCCTCCACTTT. This chain connects TRBV9 to TRBJ1-6; weak D call: TRBD1 (6 bases). From germline, CDR1 is SGDLS and CDR2 YYNGEE. With 0 bases removed from V and 4 bases from J, the gap between germline ends came to 8 bases. This CDR3 region has 15 residues.

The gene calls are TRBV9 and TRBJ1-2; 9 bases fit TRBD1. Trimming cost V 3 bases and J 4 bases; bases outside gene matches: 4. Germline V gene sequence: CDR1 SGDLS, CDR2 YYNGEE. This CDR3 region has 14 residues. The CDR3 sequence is CASSAGDRAYGYTF. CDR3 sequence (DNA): TGTGCCAGCAGCGCAGGGGACAGGGCCTATGGCTACACCTTC.

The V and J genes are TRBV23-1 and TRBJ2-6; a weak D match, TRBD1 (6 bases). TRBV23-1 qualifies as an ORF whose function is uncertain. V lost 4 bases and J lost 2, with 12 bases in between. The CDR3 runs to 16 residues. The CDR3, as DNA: TGCGCCAGCAGTCGTACCGGGACACCTGGGGCCAACGTCCTGACTTTC. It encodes CASSRTGTPGANVLTF.

The CDR3 sequence is CASSHPGTGANVLTF. In DNA, the CDR3 is TGTGCCAGCAGTCATCCCGGGACTGGGGCCAACGTCCTGACTTTC. V gene TRBV6-6 combines with J gene TRBJ2-6, with D tentatively TRBD2 (5 bases). Looked up from germline, CDR1 is MNHNY and CDR2 is SVGAGI (reference sequence). The V gene lost 5 bases and the J gene lost 2 bases, with 10 bases spanning the gap. The CDR3 sequence is 15 residues long.

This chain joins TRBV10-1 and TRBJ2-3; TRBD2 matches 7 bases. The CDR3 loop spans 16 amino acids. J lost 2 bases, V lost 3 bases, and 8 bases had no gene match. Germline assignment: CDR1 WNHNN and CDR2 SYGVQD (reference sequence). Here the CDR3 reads CASSESRAGSTDTQYF. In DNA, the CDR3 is TGCGCCAGCAGTGAATCGCGAGCGGGGTCCACAGATACGCAGTATTTT.

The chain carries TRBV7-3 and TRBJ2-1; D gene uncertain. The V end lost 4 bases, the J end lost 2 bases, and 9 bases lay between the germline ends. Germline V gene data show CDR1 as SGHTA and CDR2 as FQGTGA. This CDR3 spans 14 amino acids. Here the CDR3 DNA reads TGTGCCAGCAGCTCCCCGCCGACCTACAATGAGCAGTTCTTC. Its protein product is CASSSPPTYNEQFF. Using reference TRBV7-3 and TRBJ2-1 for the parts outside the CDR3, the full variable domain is GAGVSQTPSNKVTEKGKYVELRCDPISGHTALYWYRQSLGQGPEFLIYFQGTGAADDSGLPNDRFFAVRPEGSVSTLKIQRTERGDSAVYLCASSSPPTYNEQFFGPGTRLTVL.

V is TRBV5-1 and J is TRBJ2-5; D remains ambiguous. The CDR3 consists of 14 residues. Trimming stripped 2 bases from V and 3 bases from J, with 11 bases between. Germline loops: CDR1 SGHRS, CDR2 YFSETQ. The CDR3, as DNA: TGCGCCAGCAGCTTTGGGCAGCTAAAAGAGACCCAGTACTTC. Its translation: CASSFGQLKETQYF.

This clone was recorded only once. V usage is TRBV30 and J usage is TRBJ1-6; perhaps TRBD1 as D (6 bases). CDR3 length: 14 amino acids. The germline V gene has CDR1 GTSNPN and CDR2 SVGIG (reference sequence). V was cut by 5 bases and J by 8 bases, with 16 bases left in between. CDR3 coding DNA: TGTGCCTGGGGGGGCGGACCGAATTATTCACCCCTCCACTTT. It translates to CAWGGGPNYSPLHF. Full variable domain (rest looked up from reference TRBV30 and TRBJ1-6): SQTIHQWPATLVQPVGSPLSLECTVEGTSNPNLYWYRQAAGRGLQLLFYSVGIGQISSEVPQNLSASRPQDRQFILSSKKLLLSDSGFYLCAWGGGPNYSPLHFGNGTRLTVT.

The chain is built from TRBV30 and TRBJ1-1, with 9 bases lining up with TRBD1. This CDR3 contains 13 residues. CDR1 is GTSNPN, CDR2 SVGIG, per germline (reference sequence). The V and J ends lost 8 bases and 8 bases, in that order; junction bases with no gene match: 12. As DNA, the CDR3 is TGTGCCCGGGTTGCGGGACAGGGAGGGGAAGCTTTCTTT. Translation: CARVAGQGGEAFF. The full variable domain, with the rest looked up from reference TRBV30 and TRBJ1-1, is SQTIHQWPATLVQPVGSPLSLECTVEGTSNPNLYWYRQAAGRGLQLLFYSVGIGQISSEVPQNLSASRPQDRQFILSSKKLLLSDSGFYLCARVAGQGGEAFFGQGTRLTVV.

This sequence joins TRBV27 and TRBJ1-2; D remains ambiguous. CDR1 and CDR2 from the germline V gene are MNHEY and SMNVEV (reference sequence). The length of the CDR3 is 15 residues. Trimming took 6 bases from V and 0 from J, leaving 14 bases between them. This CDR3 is CASRPVEIANYGYTF. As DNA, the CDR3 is TGTGCCAGCAGGCCAGTGGAAATCGCTAACTATGGCTACACCTTC.

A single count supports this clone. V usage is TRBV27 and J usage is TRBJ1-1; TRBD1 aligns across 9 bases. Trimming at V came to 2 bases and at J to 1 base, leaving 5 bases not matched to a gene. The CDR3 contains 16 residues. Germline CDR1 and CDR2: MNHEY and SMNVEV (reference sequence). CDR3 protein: CASSLARDRANTEAFF. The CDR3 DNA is TGTGCCAGCAGTTTAGCCCGGGACAGGGCGAACACTGAAGCTTTCTTT.

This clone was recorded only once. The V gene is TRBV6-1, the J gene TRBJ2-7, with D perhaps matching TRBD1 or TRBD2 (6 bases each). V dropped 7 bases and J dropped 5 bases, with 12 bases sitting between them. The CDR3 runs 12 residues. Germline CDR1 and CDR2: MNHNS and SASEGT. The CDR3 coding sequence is TGTGCCAGCAACCAAGGGGGGCACGAGCAGTACTTC. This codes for CASNQGGHEQYF.

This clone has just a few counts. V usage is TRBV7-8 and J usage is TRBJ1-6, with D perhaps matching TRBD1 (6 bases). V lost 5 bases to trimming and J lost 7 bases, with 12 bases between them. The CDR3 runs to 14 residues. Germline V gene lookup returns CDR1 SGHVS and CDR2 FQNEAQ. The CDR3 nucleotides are TGTGCCAGCAGCACCGGGACAACGAATTCACCCCTCCACTTT. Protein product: CASSTGTTNSPLHF.

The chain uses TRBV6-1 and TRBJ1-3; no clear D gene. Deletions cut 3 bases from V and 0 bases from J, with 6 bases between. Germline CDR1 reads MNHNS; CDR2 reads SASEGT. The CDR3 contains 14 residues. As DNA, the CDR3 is TGTGCCAGCAGTGACAGTCTCTCTGGAAACACCATATATTTT. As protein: CASSDSLSGNTIYF.

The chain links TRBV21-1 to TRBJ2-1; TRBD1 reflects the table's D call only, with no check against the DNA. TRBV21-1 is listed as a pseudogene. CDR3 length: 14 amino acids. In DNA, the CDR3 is TGTGCCAGCCCCCCCGGACAGGGATACAATGAGCAGTTCTTC. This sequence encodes CASPPGQGYNEQFF.

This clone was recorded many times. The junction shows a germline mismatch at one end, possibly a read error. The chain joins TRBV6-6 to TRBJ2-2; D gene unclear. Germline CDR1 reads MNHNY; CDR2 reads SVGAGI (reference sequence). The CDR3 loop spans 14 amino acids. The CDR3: CASRYFENTGELFF. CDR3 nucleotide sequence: TGTGCCAGCAGGTACTTTGAGAACACCGGGGAGCTGTTTTTT.

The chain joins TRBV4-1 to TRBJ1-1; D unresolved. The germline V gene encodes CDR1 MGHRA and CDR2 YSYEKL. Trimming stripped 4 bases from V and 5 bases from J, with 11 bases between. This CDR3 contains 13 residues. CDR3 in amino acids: CASSRKDFTEAFF. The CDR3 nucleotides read TGCGCCAGCAGCCGAAAGGATTTTACTGAAGCTTTCTTT.

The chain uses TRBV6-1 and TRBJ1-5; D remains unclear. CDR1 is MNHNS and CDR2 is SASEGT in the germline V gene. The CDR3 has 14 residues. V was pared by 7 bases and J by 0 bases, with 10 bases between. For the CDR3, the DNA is TGTGCCAGCATCTCGGACTATAGCAATCAGCCCCAGCATTTT. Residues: CASISDYSNQPQHF.

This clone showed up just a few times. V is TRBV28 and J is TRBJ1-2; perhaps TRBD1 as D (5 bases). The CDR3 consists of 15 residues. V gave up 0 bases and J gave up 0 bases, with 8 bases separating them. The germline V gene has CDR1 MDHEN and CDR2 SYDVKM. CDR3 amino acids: CASSLWQGTNYGYTF. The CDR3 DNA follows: TGTGCCAGCAGTTTATGGCAGGGAACTAACTATGGCTACACCTTC.

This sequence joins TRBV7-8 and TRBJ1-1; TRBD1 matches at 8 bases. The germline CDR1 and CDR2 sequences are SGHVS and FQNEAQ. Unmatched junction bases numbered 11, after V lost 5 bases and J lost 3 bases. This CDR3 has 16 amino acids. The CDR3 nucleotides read TGTGCCAGCAGCCAAACGACAGGGGTTGAGGACACTGAAGCTTTCTTT. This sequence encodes CASSQTTGVEDTEAFF.

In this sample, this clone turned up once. CDR3 amino acids: CASSLGSGTDHSGANVLTF. The CDR3 DNA is TGTGCCAGCAGCCTAGGCTCCGGGACAGATCACTCTGGGGCCAACGTCCTGACTTTC. The rearrangement joins TRBV9 to TRBJ2-6; TRBD1 aligns across 7 bases. CDR1 is SGDLS, CDR2 YYNGEE, per germline. The CDR3 is 19 amino acids. With 4 bases clipped from V and 0 bases from J, the junction kept 13 bases outside the gene matches.